These 4 T cell receptor beta chains were all obtained from the same sample, sequenced in a study of T cell responses to AZD1222 COVID-19 vaccine. TCRdb's table, derived via immunoSEQ multiplex PCR, lists solely in-frame clones and lacks some. Of approximately 60,000 clones listed, about 90% are singletons. This specimen was peripheral blood, taken on day 0 of AZD1222 vaccination. The receptors originated from an adult in good health.

The rearrangement links TRBV18 to TRBJ2-2; 12 bases align to TRBD1. The CDR3 is 22 residues long. The germline V gene has CDR1 KGHSH and CDR2 LQKENI. The trim removed 0 bases at V and 7 bases at J, leaving 21 bases unmatched. In DNA, the CDR3 is TGTGCCAGCTCACCACCCCTCACAGTCCCGGGACAGGGGGCGAGCTCGTACGGGGAGCTGTTTTTT. It translates to CASSPPLTVPGQGASSYGELFF.

The chain recombines TRBV19 with TRBJ2-7; 9 nucleotides match TRBD2. Germline V gives CDR1 LNHDA, CDR2 SQIVND (reference sequence). The CDR3 runs 17 residues. Unmatched junction bases numbered 10, after V lost 1 base and J lost 3 bases. This CDR3 reads CASSIGPSGRTFYEQYF. CDR3 bases: TGTGCCAGTAGTATAGGGCCCAGCGGGAGGACTTTCTACGAGCAGTACTTC.

The chain employs TRBV27 and TRBJ2-5; D is ambiguous. In germline, CDR1 is MNHEY, CDR2 SMNVEV (reference sequence). The V gene lost 4 bases and the J gene lost 1 base, with 1 base spanning the gap. The CDR3 covers 11 residues. The CDR3 coding sequence is TGTGCCAGCAGTTCCCAAGAGACCCAGTACTTC. Translation gives CASSSQETQYF.

As concerns this clone: This same CDR3 is encoded by further DNA sequences in the sample. The V call is TRBV5-4, the J call TRBJ2-5, with 9 nucleotides matching TRBD2. Germline V lookup: CDR1 SGHNT, CDR2 YYREEE (reference sequence). The CDR3 extends over 14 amino acids. V gave up 0 bases and J gave up 4 bases; unmatched junction bases: 1. CDR3 bases: TGTGCCAGCAGCTTGGAAGCGGGAGGAGAGACCCAGTACTTC. Protein sequence: CASSLEAGGETQYF.